The T cell receptor (beta chain) described here comes from a study of Graves' ophthalmopathy and Graves' hyperthyroidism. The CDR3 has 13 residues. Germline CDR1 KGHSH, CDR2 LQKENI. V lost 1 base and J lost 3, with 7 bases in between. A remark on this clonotype: Its specificity is unknown.

Transcripts of RNA were the source for amplifying TCR beta CDR3 regions. First-round RT-PCR employed HTBI primers, with a second-round multiplex PCR after it. TCRdb passed the multiplex PCR reads through MiXCR, listing each CDR3 protein once. This sample has over 450,000 distinct CDR3 sequences; approximately 15% occur once, and the top ten carry 8% to 10%. General study findings and limits: The majority of expanded thyroid clonotypes above 0.001 frequency also occurred in blood.

Moderate-to-severe activity, CAS ≥3, NOSPECS ≥4 and duration under 3 months were recorded for donors with ophthalmopathy. Out of about 11 ml of fresh peripheral blood, PBMCs were obtained. What was sequenced was blood. The clonotype comes from a woman aged 25 to 39 with Graves' ophthalmopathy. V usage is TRBV18 and J usage is TRBJ2-7; maybe TRBD2 (6 bases). As DNA, the CDR3 is TGTGCCAGCTCACCACGGAGGGTCTACGAGCAGTACTTC. Its translation: CASSPRRVYEQYF.